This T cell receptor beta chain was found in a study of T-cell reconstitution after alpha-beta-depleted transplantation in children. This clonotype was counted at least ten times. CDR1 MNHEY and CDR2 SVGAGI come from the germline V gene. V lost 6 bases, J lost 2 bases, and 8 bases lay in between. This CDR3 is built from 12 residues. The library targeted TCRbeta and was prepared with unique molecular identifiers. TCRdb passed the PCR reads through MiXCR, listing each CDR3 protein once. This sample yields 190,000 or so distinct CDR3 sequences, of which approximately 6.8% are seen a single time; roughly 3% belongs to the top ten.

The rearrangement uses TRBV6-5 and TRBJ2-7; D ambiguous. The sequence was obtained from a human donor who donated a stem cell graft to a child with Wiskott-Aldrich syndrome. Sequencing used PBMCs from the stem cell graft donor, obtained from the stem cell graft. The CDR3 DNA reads TGTGCCAGCAGCTCCTTTACCTACGAGCAGTACTTC. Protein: CASSSFTYEQYF.